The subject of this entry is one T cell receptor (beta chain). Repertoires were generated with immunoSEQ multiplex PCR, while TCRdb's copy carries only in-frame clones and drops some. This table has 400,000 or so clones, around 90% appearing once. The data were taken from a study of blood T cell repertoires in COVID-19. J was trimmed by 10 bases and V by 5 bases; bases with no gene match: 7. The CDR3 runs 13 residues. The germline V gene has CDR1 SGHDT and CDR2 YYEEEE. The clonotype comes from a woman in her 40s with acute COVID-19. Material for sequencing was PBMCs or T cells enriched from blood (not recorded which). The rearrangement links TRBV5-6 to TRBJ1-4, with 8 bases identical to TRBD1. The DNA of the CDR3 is TGTGCCAGCAGGACCGAACAGGGGGTAAAACTGTTTTTT. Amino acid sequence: CASRTEQGVKLFF.